This TCR beta chain was recovered during a study of cytomegalovirus exposure and HLA in healthy donors. PCR primers comprised 60 Vbeta and 13 Jbeta primers. The protocol was immunoSEQ multiplex PCR, while the TCRdb copy is restricted to in-frame clones and leaves out a portion. The sample holds about 140,000 clones, approximately 67% seen once. Study results and caveats: Later examination showed HLA-associated TCR beta chains had greater clonal expansion than equally common others. The authors later found TCR association rates varying by HLA locus, with DRB1 most and HLA-C fewest.

Germline V gene sequence: CDR1 LNHDA, CDR2 SQIVND (reference sequence). V dropped 3 bases and J dropped 8 bases, with 8 bases sitting between them. The CDR3 loop spans 11 amino acids. Although they were nominally healthy when sampled, donors likely had unrecorded immune exposures. A word on this clone: What it binds is unknown.

The sequencing input was PBMCs. The receptor comes from a woman in her sixties or seventies in good health and CMV-seronegative. The chain is built from TRBV19 and TRBJ2-7; tentative D call: TRBD2 (7 bases). DNA for the CDR3: TGTGCCAGTAGTATCGGGGGGCAGCAGTACTTC. Its translation: CASSIGGQQYF.